Detailed here is one T cell receptor (beta chain). Its antigen remains unidentified. The record originates from a study of cytomegalovirus exposure and HLA in healthy donors. Study findings and constraints: It was reported that the classifier diagnosed cytomegalovirus status with high specificity and sensitivity in both the original and validation cohorts. According to an earlier analysis, most TCR beta V segments yielded productive rearrangements about 87% or about 30% of the time. Prediction of most subjects' HLA-A and HLA-B alleles by TCR beta sequences was reportedly accurate. According to the study, roughly 180 TCR beta chains were cytomegalovirus-associated.

60 Vbeta and 13 Jbeta primers were used in PCR. The data were produced by immunoSEQ multiplex PCR, yet TCRdb's version contains in-frame clones alone and is incomplete. The table has more than 95,000 clones, approximately 73% seen once; the top ten hold 9% to 12%. Trimming left V 0 bases short and J 6 bases short, with 15 bases between. The CDR3 covers 15 residues. Germline CDR1 SGHAT, CDR2 FQNNGV. The chain combines TRBV11-2 with TRBJ2-7, with D possibly TRBD1 on 6 matching bases. The specimen sequenced was PBMCs. The clonotype was recovered from a woman aged 18-35 years in good health and CMV-seropositive. The CDR3 region has the DNA TGTGCCAGCAGCTTAGAGCGACAGGTACTTGGCGAGCAGTACTTC. It specifies CASSLERQVLGEQYF.